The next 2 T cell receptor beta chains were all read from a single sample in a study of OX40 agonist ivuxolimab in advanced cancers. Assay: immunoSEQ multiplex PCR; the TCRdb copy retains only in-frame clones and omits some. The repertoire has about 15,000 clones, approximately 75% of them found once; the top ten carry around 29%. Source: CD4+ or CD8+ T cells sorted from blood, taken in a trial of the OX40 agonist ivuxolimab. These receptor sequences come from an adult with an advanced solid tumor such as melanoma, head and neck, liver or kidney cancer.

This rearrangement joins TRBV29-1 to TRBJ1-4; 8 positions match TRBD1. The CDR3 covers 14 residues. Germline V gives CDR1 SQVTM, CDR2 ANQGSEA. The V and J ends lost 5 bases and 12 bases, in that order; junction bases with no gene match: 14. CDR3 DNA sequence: TGCAGCGTTTTTGCCGGACAGGGAATTTCAGAACTGTTTTTT. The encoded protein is CSVFAGQGISELFF.

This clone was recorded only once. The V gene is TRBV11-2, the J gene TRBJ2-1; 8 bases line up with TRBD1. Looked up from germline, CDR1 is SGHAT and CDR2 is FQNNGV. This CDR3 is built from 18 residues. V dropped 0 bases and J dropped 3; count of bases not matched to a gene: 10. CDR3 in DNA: TGTGCCAGCAGCTTAGACCCGGGGACAGGTGGCTACTACAATGAGCAGTTCTTC. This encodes CASSLDPGTGGYYNEQFF.